Each of the 25 T cell receptor beta chains below was sequenced from the same sample in a study of blood T cell repertoires in COVID-19. Sequencing used immunoSEQ multiplex PCR; TCRdb keeps in-frame clones, though not all of them. The sample contains over 30,000 clones, 90% of which appear only once. Sequencing was done on a sample of peripheral blood. The receptors come from a man between 65 and 85 years old with acute or convalescent COVID-19.

The rearrangement links TRBV7-3 to TRBJ2-2, with 10 bases identical to TRBD1. The CDR3 is 15 amino acids. Germline CDR1 and CDR2: SGHTA and FQGTGA. V dropped 8 bases and J dropped 3; count of bases not matched to a gene: 6. This chain's CDR3 is CASAVGTGDTGELFF. The CDR3 nucleotides are TGTGCCAGCGCGGTCGGGACAGGGGACACCGGGGAGCTGTTTTTT.

The chain has TRBV3-1 (or the pseudogene TRBV3-2) and TRBJ1-5; D remains ambiguous. In germline, CDR1 is LGHDT, CDR2 YNNKEL (reference sequence). There are 12 residues in the CDR3. V shed 8 bases and J shed 4 bases, with 9 bases lying between them. In DNA form, the CDR3 reads TGTGCCAGCGGAGGGCCTAATCAGCCCCAGCATTTT. Residues: CASGGPNQPQHF.

The rearrangement uses TRBV9 and TRBJ1-1; 10 bases align to TRBD1. The CDR3 is 15 residues long. V was clipped by 4 bases and J by 5 bases; unmatched bases: 8. CDR1 is SGDLS, CDR2 YYNGEE, per germline. DNA for the CDR3: TGTGCCAGCAGCTACGGACAGGGGGTAGAAACTGAAGCTTTCTTT. Translating gives CASSYGQGVETEAFF.

This clone has just a few counts. The gene calls are TRBV6-2 or TRBV6-3 and TRBJ1-2, with D possibly TRBD1 on 6 matching bases. This CDR3 is 13 amino acids long. Germline CDR1 and CDR2: MNHEY and SVGEGT. The V gene lost 5 bases and the J gene lost 5 bases, with 12 bases spanning the gap. In DNA, the CDR3 is TGTGCCAGCAGTGACTGGCAGGGGTATGGCTACACCTTC. It yields the protein CASSDWQGYGYTF.

This chain links TRBV5-1 with TRBJ1-6; D is unclear. Germline V CDR1 and CDR2: SGHRS, YFSETQ. This CDR3 comprises 14 residues. V lost 4 bases, J lost 5 bases, and 10 bases lay in between. CDR3 in amino acids: CASSLEGDNSPLHF. The CDR3 DNA reads as TGCGCCAGCAGCCTTGAGGGCGATAATTCACCCCTCCACTTT.

This chain joins TRBV3-1 (or the pseudogene TRBV3-2) and TRBJ1-1; the match to TRBD1 covers 8 bases. Germline CDR1 is LGHDT and CDR2 is YNNKEL (reference sequence). V shed 4 bases and J 6 bases; nucleotides not matched to a gene: 10. The CDR3 covers 15 residues. The chain's CDR3 is CASSPLRQGTAEAFF. As DNA, the CDR3 is TGTGCCAGCAGCCCCCTTCGACAGGGGACAGCTGAAGCTTTCTTT.

The chain links TRBV12-3 or TRBV12-4 to TRBJ2-2; D remains unclear. Trimming stripped 8 bases from V and 2 bases from J, with 9 bases between. CDR3 size: 13 residues. CDR3 nucleotide sequence: TGTGCCAGCTTACACCTCAACACCGGGGAGCTGTTTTTT. Its protein product is CASLHLNTGELFF.

The V call is TRBV3-1 (or the pseudogene TRBV3-2), the J call TRBJ1-2; weak D call: TRBD1 (5 bases). The V gene's germline CDR1 is LGHDT and CDR2 YNNKEL (reference sequence). The CDR3 spans 17 residues. Trimming removed 0 bases from V and 6 bases from J, with 20 bases in between. The CDR3 DNA follows: TGTGCCAGCAGCCAAGAAGGGAGGAGGGGTCGGGAGCATGGCTACACCTTC. Encoded protein: CASSQEGRRGREHGYTF.

V is TRBV3-1 (or the pseudogene TRBV3-2) and J is TRBJ1-2, with D unclear. The CDR3 extends over 12 amino acids. Germline V CDR1 and CDR2: LGHDT, YNNKEL (reference sequence). Trimming removed 3 bases from V and 6 bases from J, with 8 bases in between. Written as DNA, the CDR3 is TGTGCCAGCAGCCAGAGCGAAGATGGCTACACCTTC. Translation: CASSQSEDGYTF.

The rearrangement links TRBV18 to TRBJ2-3; 8 nucleotides line up with TRBD2. The V segment lost 3 bases and the J segment 4 bases; nucleotides outside the gene matches: 6. The germline V gene encodes CDR1 KGHSH and CDR2 LQKENI. The CDR3 has 15 residues. CDR3 protein: CASSPERESADTQYF. DNA for the CDR3: TGTGCCAGCTCACCCGAGCGGGAGTCGGCAGATACGCAGTATTTT. The whole variable domain, filled in from reference TRBV18 and TRBJ2-3, reads NAGVMQNPRHLVRRRGQEARLRCSPMKGHSHVYWYRQLPEEGLKFMVYLQKENIIDESGMPKERFSAEFPKEGPSILRIQQVVRGDSAAYFCASSPERESADTQYFGPGTRLTVL.

This clone was seen a handful of times. The chain is built from TRBV7-9 and TRBJ2-2, with D perhaps matching TRBD2 (5 bases). This CDR3 comprises 15 residues. Trimming cost V 3 bases and J 3 bases, with 11 bases left between them. Germline values: CDR1 SEHNR, CDR2 FQNEAQ (reference sequence). As DNA, the CDR3 is TGTGCCAGCAGCTTCTTGAGCGGTGACACCGGGGAGCTGTTTTTT. It codes for CASSFLSGDTGELFF.

This chain links TRBV28 with TRBJ2-7; possible D gene TRBD2, 5 bases. The CDR3 has 13 amino acids. CDR1 is MDHEN and CDR2 is SYDVKM in the germline V gene. V gave up 6 bases and J gave up 0 bases, with 9 bases separating them. CDR3 nucleotide sequence: TGTGCCAGCAGCGGGATTAGCTCCTACGAGCAGTACTTC. Translating gives CASSGISSYEQYF.

The chain employs TRBV27 and TRBJ2-2; 11 positions agree with TRBD2. The germline V gene has CDR1 MNHEY and CDR2 SMNVEV (reference sequence). Losses at the gene ends were 3 bases for V and 6 bases for J; bases not matched to a gene: 3. This CDR3 is 15 amino acids long. The CDR3: CASSFQLAGAGELFF. The CDR3 bases are TGTGCCAGCAGTTTCCAACTAGCGGGAGCCGGGGAGCTGTTTTTT.

The genes are TRBV5-5 and TRBJ2-3; TRBD2 matches at 8 bases. V dropped 1 base and J dropped 2; count of bases not matched to a gene: 9. CDR3 size: 17 residues. Germline lookup yields CDR1 SGHKS and CDR2 YYEKEE (reference sequence). CDR3 sequence reads: CASSLSPAGGSTDTQYF. For the CDR3, the DNA is TGTGCCAGCAGCTTGTCCCCGGCGGGAGGATCCACAGATACGCAGTATTTT.

The rearrangement joins TRBV7-8 to TRBJ1-3; the match to TRBD1 covers 7 bases. After removal of 4 bases from V and 0 bases from J, the junction contained 6 bases not matched to a gene. Looked up from germline, CDR1 is SGHVS and CDR2 is FQNEAQ. There are 16 residues in the CDR3. CDR3 DNA sequence: TGTGCCAGCAGCTATTCCGCAGGGGGCTCTGGAAACACCATATATTTT. This sequence encodes CASSYSAGGSGNTIYF.

The chain combines TRBV11-2 with TRBJ2-7, with a weak D call TRBD1 (5 bases). V was shortened by 0 bases and J by 0 bases, with 9 bases between the two germline ends. Germline V gene data show CDR1 as SGHAT and CDR2 as FQNNGV. The CDR3 covers 15 residues. The CDR3 sequence is CASSLDFTGSYEQYF. CDR3 nucleotides: TGTGCCAGCAGCTTAGATTTTACAGGCTCCTACGAGCAGTACTTC.

This clone was detected only once. V usage is TRBV3-1 (or the pseudogene TRBV3-2) and J usage is TRBJ1-5, with D unresolved. Trimming left V 3 bases short and J 0 bases short, with 6 bases between. Per germline, CDR1 LGHDT and CDR2 YNNKEL (reference sequence). This CDR3 contains 14 residues. The CDR3 here is CASSQSHSNQPQHF. CDR3 nucleotides: TGTGCCAGCAGCCAGAGTCATAGCAATCAGCCCCAGCATTTT.

A single count supports this clone. The chain couples TRBV5-6 to TRBJ1-2; D unclear. Trimming removed 0 bases at V and 4 bases at J, with 13 bases between. The CDR3 is 15 residues long. Germline V gives CDR1 SGHDT, CDR2 YYEEEE. CDR3 amino acids: CASSLGGLVGYGYTF. CDR3 nucleotide sequence: TGTGCCAGCAGCTTGGGAGGGTTGGTGGGCTATGGCTACACCTTC.

This rearrangement joins TRBV18 to TRBJ1-1; possible D gene TRBD1, 5 bases. This CDR3 is 16 amino acids long. Germline assignment: CDR1 KGHSH and CDR2 LQKENI. Trimming removed 3 bases from V and 3 bases from J, with 17 bases in between. The CDR3 reads CASSPGSGQGDTEAFF. CDR3 DNA: TGTGCCAGCTCACCTGGTTCGGGTCAAGGGGACACTGAAGCTTTCTTT.

V usage is TRBV5-4 and J usage is TRBJ2-3; 7 bases match TRBD1. The CDR3 contains 16 residues. V dropped 5 bases and J dropped 0; count of bases not matched to a gene: 9. Germline CDR1 reads SGHNT; CDR2 reads YYREEE (reference sequence). CDR3: CASSSGQARSTDTQYF. The CDR3 nucleotides are TGTGCCAGCAGTTCCGGACAGGCTAGGAGCACAGATACGCAGTATTTT.

The chain employs TRBV5-6 and TRBJ2-1, with a tentative D call TRBD1 (6 bases). Trimming removed 0 bases at V and 6 bases at J, with 19 bases between. Germline CDR1 and CDR2: SGHDT and YYEEEE. This CDR3 is 17 amino acids long. CDR3 residues: CASSLEWNRDGSNEQFF. The CDR3 DNA reads TGTGCCAGCAGCTTGGAATGGAACAGGGACGGGTCCAATGAGCAGTTCTTC.

The rearrangement uses TRBV6-5 and TRBJ2-7; 8 nucleotides line up with TRBD1. The germline V gene has CDR1 MNHEY and CDR2 SVGAGI. The CDR3 runs 15 residues. J gave up 11 bases and V 6 bases, and 18 bases lay outside the gene matches. CDR3 in amino acids: CASSYDYLGQAIEYF. The CDR3 DNA sequence: TGTGCCAGCAGCTACGACTACCTGGGACAGGCAATCGAGTACTTC.

CDR3 DNA: TGTGCCAGCAGTTCCCTGACAGGGTATAGCAATCAGCCCCAGCATTTT. This gives the protein CASSSLTGYSNQPQHF. The chain couples TRBV6-2 or TRBV6-3 to TRBJ1-5; 7 bases align to TRBD1. The CDR3 has 16 residues. Trimming removed 4 bases from V and 0 bases from J; junction bases left unmatched: 6. Germline-derived CDR1 and CDR2 are MNHEY and SVGEGT.

This chain links TRBV19 with TRBJ1-6, with 10 nucleotides matching TRBD1. CDR1 and CDR2 from the germline V gene are LNHDA and SQIVND (reference sequence). CDR3 length: 13 residues. V gave up 7 bases and J gave up 8 bases; unmatched junction bases: 2. CDR3 sequence (DNA): TGTGCCAGTACCGGGACAGGGGATTCACCCCTCCACTTT. Translation: CASTGTGDSPLHF.

The rearrangement joins TRBV14 to TRBJ2-7; 7 nucleotides align to TRBD2. This CDR3 is 17 amino acids long. Germline V CDR1 and CDR2: SGHDN, FVKESK. J was trimmed by 0 bases and V by 4 bases; bases with no gene match: 12. CDR3 sequence reads: CASSRMYAGAVSYEQYF. The CDR3 DNA reads TGTGCCAGCAGCCGAATGTATGCGGGAGCCGTCTCCTACGAGCAGTACTTC.